This T cell receptor beta chain stems from a study of T-cell reconstitution after alpha-beta-depleted transplantation in children. This CDR3 region has 15 residues. CDR1 and CDR2 from the germline V gene are SGHVS and FQNEAQ. J lost 3 bases, V lost 2 bases, and 6 bases had no gene match. With respect to this clonotype: The antigen remains unidentified.

Preparation of the TCRbeta library involved a method that used unique molecular identifiers. TCRdb fed the PCR reads into MiXCR, producing one record per CDR3 protein. The profile shows 700,000 to 850,000 distinct CDR3 sequences, around 17% of them singletons. Broader study findings: The main origin of T-cell counts and diversity one year after transplant was newly produced T cells. About two months after transplant, alpha-beta T cells reportedly came from several hundred expanded graft clones.

This rearrangement joins TRBV7-8 to TRBJ2-7; 8 bases agree with TRBD1. The sequence came from a male patient between 10 and 17 years old who had a stem cell transplant for acute lymphoblastic leukemia, so the T cells may come from the graft donor. This material consisted of PBMCs, mostly from graft donor cells, taken 360 days after TCRalphabeta/CD19-depleted stem cell transplant. DNA of the CDR3: TGTGCCAGCAGCTTACGTATACAGGGGGTCTACGAGCAGTACTTC. Protein: CASSLRIQGVYEQYF.